The 18 T cell receptor beta chains presented below share a single source sample, sequenced in a study of blood T cell repertoires in COVID-19. TCRdb's copy holds only in-frame clones and misses some; the assay was immunoSEQ multiplex PCR. Among a few hundred thousand clones listed, around 87% were seen once. Sequencing used PBMCs or T cells enriched from blood (not recorded which). All receptors derive from a man in his forties or fifties in a cohort exposed to, infected with or recovered from COVID-19 (not recorded which).

This chain uses TRBV7-9 with TRBJ2-7, with TRBD1 matching over 8 bases. After removal of 4 bases from V and 3 bases from J, the junction contained 8 bases not matched to a gene. The CDR3 contains 15 residues. Germline V lookup: CDR1 SEHNR, CDR2 FQNEAQ (reference sequence). This CDR3 reads CASSSPTGVVYEQYF. CDR3 coding DNA: TGTGCCAGCAGCTCCCCGACAGGGGTAGTCTACGAGCAGTACTTC.

This rearrangement joins TRBV2 to TRBJ2-3, with 8 nucleotides matching TRBD2. The CDR3 extends over 13 amino acids. The V segment lost 7 bases and the J segment 6 bases; nucleotides outside the gene matches: 6. The germline gives CDR1 SNHLY, CDR2 FYNNEI. CDR3 sequence (DNA): TGTGCCAGCATCAGCGGGAGCGGGGATACGCAGTATTTT. It specifies CASISGSGDTQYF.

The genes are TRBV19 and TRBJ2-7; TRBD1 is a possible D gene (5 bases). The CDR3 runs to 14 residues. Trimming cost V 5 bases and J 5 bases, with 16 bases left between them. CDR1 and CDR2 from the germline V gene are LNHDA and SQIVND (reference sequence). Here the CDR3 reads CASSSAGSHHEQYF. CDR3 nucleotides: TGTGCCAGTAGTTCGGCAGGGTCTCACCACGAGCAGTACTTC.

A few counts support this clone. The rearrangement joins TRBV11-1 to TRBJ2-1, with unresolved D. CDR3 length: 15 residues. V lost 5 bases, J lost 3 bases, and 14 bases lay in between. Germline loops: CDR1 SGHAT, CDR2 FQDESV (reference sequence). DNA of the CDR3: TGTGCCAGCAGCCCCCTAACGGAGCTCTACAATGAGCAGTTCTTC. As protein: CASSPLTELYNEQFF.

CDR3 DNA: TGCAGCGTTGAGATTAGTTCGGGGTTAGAGCAGTACTTC. The encoded protein is CSVEISSGLEQYF. This sequence joins TRBV29-1 and TRBJ2-7; perhaps TRBD2 as D (5 bases). V was pared by 3 bases and J by 7 bases, with 16 bases between. The CDR3 extends over 13 amino acids. In germline, CDR1 is SQVTM, CDR2 ANQGSEA.

The V gene is TRBV30, the J gene TRBJ1-2, with TRBD1 as a possible D gene (5 bases). The germline V and J ends were trimmed by 3 bases and 5 bases, with 7 bases remaining between them. Germline V gives CDR1 GTSNPN, CDR2 SVGIG (reference sequence). This CDR3 is 11 amino acids long. CDR3 in DNA: TGTGCCTGGAGCCAGGGTTATGGCTACACCTTC. This sequence encodes CAWSQGYGYTF.

This clone showed up just once. The chain carries TRBV28 and TRBJ2-5, with D possibly matching TRBD1 (5 bases). V was pared by 6 bases and J by 0 bases, with 14 bases between. Per the germline V gene, CDR1 is MDHEN and CDR2 is SYDVKM. The CDR3 totals 15 residues. The CDR3 coding sequence is TGTGCCAGCAGGAAGACCGCAGGGTACCAAGAGACCCAGTACTTC. This translates into CASRKTAGYQETQYF.

This clone was detected once. V gene TRBV18 combines with J gene TRBJ2-7; D may be TRBD1 (5 bases). CDR3 length equals 13 residues. Germline V lookup: CDR1 KGHSH, CDR2 LQKENI. Trimming left V 4 bases short and J 0 bases short, with 7 bases between. The DNA for the CDR3 is TGTGCCAGCTCACAACAGGACTCCTACGAGCAGTACTTC. Translated, it gives CASSQQDSYEQYF.

The chain uses TRBV6-5 and TRBJ2-5; 12 nucleotides match TRBD1. CDR3 size: 15 residues. The J segment lost 5 bases and the V segment lost 10 bases, leaving 11 bases of the junction unmatched. Germline CDR1 and CDR2: MNHEY and SVGAGI. The CDR3 nucleotides read TGTGCCATTCTTAATCGGGACAGGGGGCCTGAGACCCAGTACTTC. Translation gives CAILNRDRGPETQYF.

This chain uses TRBV5-1 with TRBJ2-2; D is possibly TRBD1 (5 bases). CDR1 SGHRS and CDR2 YFSETQ come from the germline V gene. This CDR3 comprises 12 residues. V lost 3 bases and J lost 6, with 6 bases in between. CDR3 DNA sequence: TGCGCCAGCAGCTCCAGGGCCGGGGAGCTGTTTTTT. It specifies CASSSRAGELFF. Using reference TRBV5-1 and TRBJ2-2 for the parts outside the CDR3, the full variable domain is KAGVTQTPRYLIKTRGQQVTLSCSPISGHRSVSWYQQTPGQGLQFLFEYFSETQRNKGNFPGRFSGRQFSNSRSEMNVSTLELGDSALYLCASSSRAGELFFGEGSRLTVL.

The rearrangement joins TRBV5-4 to TRBJ2-3; 7 bases are shared with TRBD2. CDR1 SGHNT and CDR2 YYREEE come from the germline V gene (reference sequence). The CDR3 is 14 amino acids. The trim removed 4 bases at V and 2 bases at J, leaving 4 bases unmatched. The CDR3 DNA reads as TGTGCCAGCAGCCAAAGCGGGAACACAGATACGCAGTATTTT. It codes for CASSQSGNTDTQYF.

The gene calls are TRBV29-1 and TRBJ1-1, with TRBD1 matching over 7 bases. Germline V gene data show CDR1 as SQVTM and CDR2 as ANQGSEA. J gave up 1 base and V 5 bases, and 7 bases lay outside the gene matches. The CDR3 covers 14 residues. CDR3 nucleotides: TGCAGCGTTAGACCGGGACAGCCGAACACTGAAGCTTTCTTT. Translated, it gives CSVRPGQPNTEAFF.

The chain employs TRBV5-1 and TRBJ2-3; weak D call: TRBD1 (5 bases). The CDR3 covers 15 residues. V was shortened by 5 bases and J by 0 bases, with 13 bases between the two germline ends. Per the germline V gene, CDR1 is SGHRS and CDR2 is YFSETQ. CDR3 region: CASSYQGTSTDTQYF. The CDR3 DNA sequence: TGCGCCAGCAGTTACCAGGGAACTAGCACAGATACGCAGTATTTT.

The V gene is TRBV27, the J gene TRBJ2-7, with a tentative D call TRBD2 (6 bases). Trimming shortened V by 6 bases and J by 2 bases, and 20 bases separated the two germline ends. In germline, CDR1 is MNHEY, CDR2 SMNVEV (reference sequence). The CDR3 runs 16 residues. CDR3 protein: CASRFRSSGSTYEQYF. The CDR3 DNA is TGTGCCAGCAGATTTAGGAGTAGCGGATCCACCTACGAGCAGTACTTC.

The gene calls are TRBV28 and TRBJ1-1; 9 bases map to TRBD1. CDR3 length: 14 amino acids. Germline V gene data show CDR1 as MDHEN and CDR2 as SYDVKM. V lost 6 bases, J lost 6 bases, and 8 bases stayed unmatched. The CDR3 DNA reads as TGTGCCAGCAGGACGGGACAGGGAAGGGCTGAAGCTTTCTTT. Protein: CASRTGQGRAEAFF.

This chain links TRBV28 with TRBJ2-5; D ambiguous. CDR3 size: 16 residues. V was trimmed by 3 bases and J by 0 bases, leaving 14 bases between them. Germline V lookup: CDR1 MDHEN, CDR2 SYDVKM. Here the CDR3 reads CASSLLFPNNQETQYF. The CDR3 DNA follows: TGTGCCAGCAGTTTGCTTTTTCCTAATAACCAAGAGACCCAGTACTTC.

The J gene is TRBJ2-7, the V gene TRBV18, with 8 nucleotides matching TRBD2. Germline assignment: CDR1 KGHSH and CDR2 LQKENI. This CDR3 comprises 15 residues. V shed 2 bases, J shed 5 bases, and the junction held 8 bases outside the gene matches. CDR3 region: CASSPELGLAHEQYF. As DNA, the CDR3 is TGTGCCAGCTCACCAGAACTTGGACTAGCCCACGAGCAGTACTTC.

The chain joins TRBV5-5 to TRBJ1-1; a weak D match, TRBD1 (5 bases). V lost 2 bases and J 3 bases, leaving 8 bases between the germline ends. The CDR3 is 13 amino acids. The germline V gene encodes CDR1 SGHKS and CDR2 YYEKEE (reference sequence). CDR3 bases: TGTGCCAGCAGCTTTCAACAGGACACTGAAGCTTTCTTT. This codes for CASSFQQDTEAFF. Based on the CDR3 plus reference TRBV5-5 and TRBJ1-1, the full variable domain is DAGVTQSPTHLIKTRGQQVTLRCSPISGHKSVSWYQQVLGQGPQFIFQYYEKEERGRGNFPDRFSARQFPNYSSELNVNALLLGDSALYLCASSFQQDTEAFFGQGTRLTVV.